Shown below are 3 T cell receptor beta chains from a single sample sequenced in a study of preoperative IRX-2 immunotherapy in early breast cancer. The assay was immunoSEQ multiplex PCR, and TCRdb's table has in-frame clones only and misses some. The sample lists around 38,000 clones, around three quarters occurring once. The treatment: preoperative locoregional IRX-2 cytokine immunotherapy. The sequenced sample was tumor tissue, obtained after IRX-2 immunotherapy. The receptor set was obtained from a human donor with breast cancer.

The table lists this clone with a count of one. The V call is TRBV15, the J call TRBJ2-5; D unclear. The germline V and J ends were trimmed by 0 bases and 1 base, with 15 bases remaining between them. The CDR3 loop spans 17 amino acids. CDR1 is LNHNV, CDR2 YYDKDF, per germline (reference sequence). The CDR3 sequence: CATSRDWFQGRQETQYF. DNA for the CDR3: TGTGCCACCAGCAGAGATTGGTTTCAAGGACGCCAAGAGACCCAGTACTTC.

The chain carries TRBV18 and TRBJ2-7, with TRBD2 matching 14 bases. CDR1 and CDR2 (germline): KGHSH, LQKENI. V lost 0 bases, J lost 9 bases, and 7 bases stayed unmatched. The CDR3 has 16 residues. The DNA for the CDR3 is TGTGCCAGCTCACCACCGGGACTAGCGGGAGTAGGCGCGCAGTACTTC. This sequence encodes CASSPPGLAGVGAQYF.

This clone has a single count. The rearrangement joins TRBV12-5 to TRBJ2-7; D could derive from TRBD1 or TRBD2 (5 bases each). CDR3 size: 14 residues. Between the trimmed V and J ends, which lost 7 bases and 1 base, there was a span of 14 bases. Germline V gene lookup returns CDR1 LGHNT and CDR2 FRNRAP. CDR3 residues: CASANQGPSYEQYF. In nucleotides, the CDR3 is TGTGCTAGTGCCAACCAGGGACCTTCCTACGAGCAGTACTTC.